The 10 T cell receptor beta chains presented below share a single source sample, sequenced in a study of PD-L1 blockade in urothelial cancer. The assay was immunoSEQ multiplex PCR, and TCRdb's table has in-frame clones only and misses some. The sample has over 45,000 clones, around 84% seen once. Sequencing used PBMCs, obtained around atezolizumab (anti-PD-L1) treatment. These receptors were obtained from a man aged 50-59 years with urothelial cancer.

The table lists this clone with a count of one. The chain carries TRBV30 and TRBJ1-3, with 12 bases identical to TRBD1. The CDR3 length is 13 residues. Germline-derived CDR1 and CDR2 are GTSNPN and SVGIG (reference sequence). V lost 7 bases to trimming and J lost 7 bases; unmatched junction nucleotides: 5. As DNA, the CDR3 is TGTGCCTCAGGGACAGGGGGCGGGAACACCATATATTTT. Translated, it gives CASGTGGGNTIYF.

J is TRBJ2-1 and V is TRBV7-6; D ambiguous. The germline V gene has CDR1 SGHVS and CDR2 FNYEAQ. The CDR3 is 13 amino acids. V was clipped by 3 bases and J by 1 base, with 4 bases between them. CDR3 nucleotides: TGTGCCAGCAGCTTCCAATCCTACAATGAGCAGTTCTTC. Encoded protein: CASSFQSYNEQFF.

This clone was seen only once. The J gene is TRBJ2-1, the V gene TRBV28; D might be TRBD1 (6 bases). V gave up 1 base and J gave up 0 bases, with 10 bases separating them. The germline V gene encodes CDR1 MDHEN and CDR2 SYDVKM. This CDR3 comprises 16 residues. The DNA for the CDR3 is TGTGCCAGCAGTTTATATCAGGGGAGCTCCTACAATGAGCAGTTCTTC. It is translated as CASSLYQGSSYNEQFF. Using reference TRBV28 and TRBJ2-1 for the parts outside the CDR3, the full variable domain is DVKVTQSSRYLVKRTGEKVFLECVQDMDHENMFWYRQDPGLGLRLIYFSYDVKMKEKGDIPEGYSVSREKKERFSLILESASTNQTSMYLCASSLYQGSSYNEQFFGPGTRLTVL.

This chain connects TRBV30 to TRBJ1-6; no definite D call. Germline loops: CDR1 GTSNPN, CDR2 SVGIG (reference sequence). V was trimmed by 2 bases and J by 15 bases, leaving 11 bases between them. The CDR3 is 11 residues long. CDR3 DNA: TGTGCCTGGAGTTCTAGCCTTAGCCTCCACTTT. Translation: CAWSSSLSLHF.

The chain recombines TRBV5-1 with TRBJ2-1; the D gene is possibly TRBD2 (5 bases). The CDR3 is 17 residues long. The germline CDR1 and CDR2 sequences are SGHRS and YFSETQ. V lost 6 bases and J lost 7, with 26 bases in between. The CDR3 spells CASTQRPGTTGENEQFF. The CDR3 nucleotides are TGCGCCAGCACCCAGCGCCCGGGAACGACCGGCGAAAATGAGCAGTTCTTC.

The chain uses TRBV28 and TRBJ2-7; maybe TRBD2 (6 bases). There are 14 residues in the CDR3. The germline V and J ends were trimmed by 5 bases and 2 bases, with 13 bases remaining between them. Per germline, CDR1 MDHEN and CDR2 SYDVKM. The CDR3 loop is CASSAGTVAYEQYF. The CDR3 nucleotides read TGTGCCAGCAGTGCCGGGACTGTAGCCTACGAGCAGTACTTC.

The V and J genes are TRBV6-5 and TRBJ2-7, with 9 bases lining up with TRBD1. The CDR3 is 14 residues long. In germline, CDR1 is MNHEY, CDR2 SVGAGI. V lost 2 bases to trimming and J lost 4 bases; unmatched junction nucleotides: 3. The CDR3 DNA reads as TGTGCCAGCAGTTACAACAGGGGGCAATACGAGCAGTACTTC. Amino acid sequence: CASSYNRGQYEQYF.

Here the CDR3 DNA reads TGTGCCAGCTCACCGGGACTAGCGGAGATCTCTGGGGCCAACGTCCTGACTTTC. Amino acids: CASSPGLAEISGANVLTF. The rearrangement joins TRBV18 to TRBJ2-6; TRBD2 aligns across 11 bases. This CDR3 region has 18 residues. Losses at the gene ends were 3 bases for V and 0 bases for J; bases not matched to a gene: 4. Germline-derived CDR1 and CDR2 are KGHSH and LQKENI.

The J gene is TRBJ2-7, the V gene TRBV5-1, with 7 bases matching TRBD1. The CDR3 sequence is 16 residues long. Germline V gene data show CDR1 as SGHRS and CDR2 as YFSETQ. The V segment lost 3 bases and the J segment 0 bases; nucleotides outside the gene matches: 9. CDR3 nucleotides: TGCGCCAGCAGCTCCCCAGGACAGGACAGCTCCTACGAGCAGTACTTC. Translation: CASSSPGQDSSYEQYF.

The CDR3 loop reads CAARDRETNEKLFF. The DNA for the CDR3 is TGTGCCGCACGAGACAGGGAAACTAATGAAAAACTGTTTTTT. The V gene is TRBV25-1, the J gene TRBJ1-4; the match to TRBD1 covers 7 bases. Germline CDR1 is MGHDK and CDR2 is SYGVNS. Germline trimming cut 11 bases from V and 1 base from J; bases unmatched to any gene: 7. This CDR3 has 14 residues. The full variable domain, in which reference TRBV25-1 and TRBJ1-4 provide the parts outside the CDR3, is EADIYQTPRYLVIGTGKKITLECSQTMGHDKMYWYQQDPGMELHLIHYSYGVNSTEKGDLSSESTVSRIRTEHFPLTLESARPSHTSQYLCAARDRETNEKLFFGSGTQLSVL.